This entry concerns a single T cell receptor beta chain. The sample belongs to a study of blood T cell repertoires in COVID-19. Here immunoSEQ multiplex PCR was the method, and the copy in TCRdb shows in-frame clones only, minus some. The repertoire holds about 120,000 clones, with almost 90% as singletons. CDR1 is SGHNT, CDR2 YYREEE, per germline (reference sequence). Trimming removed 9 bases at V and 0 bases at J, with 17 bases between. The CDR3 totals 15 residues. J is TRBJ2-3 and V is TRBV5-4; D is possibly TRBD1 (6 bases). Sequencing was carried out using peripheral blood. The TCR was taken from a woman in her fifties or sixties with COVID-19, enrolled during active disease. The CDR3 coding sequence is TGTGCCACCACGAACTTGAGGGGGAGCACAGATACGCAGTATTTT. Amino acids: CATTNLRGSTDTQYF.